This TCR beta chain was found in a study of shared clonotypes between healthy human individuals. Overall study results and limits: Non-shared clonotypes were found to have lower generation probabilities than the clonotypes that were shared by all four of the sorted-subset donors. Sharing of clonotypes among donors was expected to vary with sequencing depth.

Libraries were prepared by immunoSEQ multiplex PCR; TCRdb keeps only in-frame clonotypes and omits some of them. Of about 980,000 clones detected, 60% to 85% appear once; the ten largest clones hold about 1.5%. About this clone itself: The antigen remains undetermined.

Germline V gives CDR1 MDHEN, CDR2 SYDVKM. The CDR3 is 13 residues long. Trimming pared 3 bases from V and 9 bases from J, leaving 14 bases between. The chain joins TRBV28 to TRBJ1-2; no clear D. The sequencing sample was made of memory CD4+ T cells sorted from blood. Stated subset: CD45RA-negative fraction. This TCR came from a young man in good health. The DNA of the CDR3 is TGTGCCAGCAGTTTGTCGGGAGCCCGGAGCTACACCTTC. Translating gives CASSLSGARSYTF.